Shown below are 20 T cell receptor beta chains from a single sample sequenced in a study of T-cell memory formation after mild COVID-19. TCRdb reprocessed the 5' RACE reads with MiXCR, giving one entry per CDR3 protein. The sample includes a few hundred thousand distinct CDR3 sequences, more than 8% of them seen just once. Sequencing was done on a sample of PBMCs or a T cell subset sorted from them (not recorded which). Receptors originate from a young man who had mild COVID-19 (a few samples of this study predate the infection). Cell type and time point are not known.

This clonotype has only a few counts. This chain connects TRBV20-1 to TRBJ2-3, with a weak D call TRBD1 (6 bases). Trimming cost V 6 bases and J 7 bases, with 14 bases left between them. CDR3 size: 12 residues. Germline lookup yields CDR1 DFQATT and CDR2 SNEGSKA (reference sequence). The CDR3 loop is CSASLQGNTQYF. CDR3 nucleotide sequence: TGCAGTGCGAGCCTACAGGGAAATACGCAGTATTTT.

This clonotype has a handful of counts. This chain links TRBV7-9 with TRBJ1-3; no definite D call. Germline loops: CDR1 SEHNR, CDR2 FQNEAQ (reference sequence). The ends were cut back, 5 bases at V and 4 bases at J, with 12 bases in the middle. The CDR3 totals 14 residues. CDR3 DNA sequence: TGTGCCAGCAGCCCCGGGTCCGGGGGAAACACCATATATTTT. Its protein is CASSPGSGGNTIYF. The full variable domain, completed using reference TRBV7-9 and TRBJ1-3, is DTGVSQNPRHKITKRGQNVTFRCDPISEHNRLYWYRQTLGQGPEFLTYFQNEAQLEKSRLLSDRFSAERPKGSFSTLEIQRTEQGDSAMYLCASSPGSGGNTIYFGEGSWLTVV.

This clonotype was found a few times. The chain couples TRBV7-9 to TRBJ2-7; 9 positions agree with TRBD2. V lost 0 bases to trimming and J lost 3 bases; unmatched junction nucleotides: 6. CDR1 is SEHNR and CDR2 is FQNEAQ in the germline V gene (reference sequence). The CDR3 covers 16 residues. The CDR3 here is CASSLAVSGGHYEQYV. CDR3 DNA: TGTGCCAGCAGCTTAGCGGTGAGCGGGGGGCACTACGAGCAGTACGTC.

There are a few counts of this clonotype. The rearrangement uses TRBV29-1 and TRBJ2-5; TRBD1 might be the D (5 bases). With 4 bases removed from V and 4 bases from J, the gap between germline ends came to 13 bases. The CDR3 runs to 13 residues. CDR1 and CDR2 (germline): SQVTM, ANQGSEA. CDR3 in amino acids: CSVVGVAPETQYF. CDR3 sequence (DNA): TGCAGCGTTGTAGGGGTAGCCCCAGAGACCCAGTACTTC.

The V gene is TRBV20-1, the J gene TRBJ1-2, with D hard to call. CDR3 length: 11 amino acids. CDR1 and CDR2 (germline): DFQATT, SNEGSKA (reference sequence). V was clipped by 6 bases and J by 3 bases, with 8 bases between them. DNA for the CDR3: TGCAGTGCGGGCGTTTACTATGGCTACACCTTC. Protein product: CSAGVYYGYTF.

Worth noting for this clonotype: The CDR3 does not end in the conserved phenylalanine or tryptophan, so this is likely a read error. The DNA is left out, because the CDR3 cannot be placed on it with certainty; the CDR3 is given as TCRdb lists it. The chain recombines TRBV6-1 with TRBJ1-2; the table's D call of TRBD1 was not tested on the DNA. Germline CDR1 is MNHNS and CDR2 is SASEGT. Including both end residues, the CDR3 is 12 amino acids long. CDR3 amino acids: CASSEAWDRGIV.

This clonotype was observed at least ten times. J is TRBJ2-5 and V is TRBV7-8; D is possibly TRBD1 (6 bases). There are 13 residues in the CDR3. Trimming removed 3 bases at V and 1 base at J, with 6 bases between. The germline CDR1 and CDR2 sequences are SGHVS and FQNEAQ. CDR3 residues: CASSLDSQETQYF. CDR3 sequence (DNA): TGTGCCAGCAGCTTGGACAGCCAAGAGACCCAGTACTTC.

The chain uses TRBV7-2 and TRBJ1-5, with 10 bases aligning to TRBD1. The CDR3 totals 15 residues. V was pared by 3 bases and J by 7 bases, with 6 bases of the junction left unmatched. Germline V gene sequence: CDR1 SGHTA, CDR2 FQGNSA. This CDR3 reads CASSFGDRGLQPQHF. CDR3 DNA sequence: TGTGCCAGCAGCTTTGGGGACAGGGGTTTACAGCCCCAGCATTTT.

Here the CDR3 DNA reads TGTGCCAGCAACCCTTGGGCCTCTACCCAAGAGACCCAGTACTTC. It encodes CASNPWASTQETQYF. The rearrangement links TRBV7-2 to TRBJ2-5; unclear D gene. The CDR3 sequence is 15 residues long. CDR1 is SGHTA and CDR2 is FQGNSA in the germline V gene. Trimming stripped 7 bases from V and 1 base from J, with 16 bases between.

This chain joins TRBV18 and TRBJ1-1; 10 bases match TRBD1. The CDR3 is 14 amino acids. Germline trimming cut 6 bases from V and 5 bases from J; bases unmatched to any gene: 6. The V gene's germline CDR1 is KGHSH and CDR2 LQKENI. CDR3 amino acids: CASSPGQGETEAFF. CDR3 bases: TGTGCCAGCTCGCCCGGACAGGGGGAAACTGAAGCTTTCTTT. Full variable domain (rest looked up from reference TRBV18 and TRBJ1-1): NAGVMQNPRHLVRRRGQEARLRCSPMKGHSHVYWYRQLPEEGLKFMVYLQKENIIDESGMPKERFSAEFPKEGPSILRIQQVVRGDSAAYFCASSPGQGETEAFFGQGTRLTVV.

This clonotype came up many times. V and J are TRBV7-2 and TRBJ2-3; 14 nucleotides match TRBD2. The CDR3 covers 17 residues. Unmatched junction bases numbered 10, after V lost 5 bases and J lost 6 bases. CDR1 is SGHTA and CDR2 is FQGNSA in the germline V gene. DNA for the CDR3: TGTGCCAGCAGCCCGACCGGGACTAGCGGGGGCCCGGATACGCAGTATTTT. Translated: CASSPTGTSGGPDTQYF.

This clonotype came up many times. The V and J genes are TRBV6-6 and TRBJ2-7; D gene uncertain. The CDR3 covers 13 residues. V was pared by 5 bases and J by 0 bases, with 8 bases between. Germline V lookup: CDR1 MNHNY, CDR2 SVGAGI (reference sequence). In DNA form, the CDR3 reads TGTGCCAGCAGTCGAGACAACTCCTACGAGCAGTACTTC. Its translation: CASSRDNSYEQYF.

Many counts were recorded for this clonotype. J is TRBJ1-1 and V is TRBV12-3 or TRBV12-4; D is uncertain. V was pared by 6 bases and J by 1 base, with 3 bases between. The CDR3 runs 11 residues. CDR3 DNA: TGTGCCAGCAGCGAGAACACTGAAGCTTTCTTT. Its protein product is CASSENTEAFF.

This clonotype came up a few times. The V call is TRBV6-2 or TRBV6-3, the J call TRBJ2-7; D call uncertain. Between the trimmed V and J ends, which lost 6 bases and 5 bases, there was a span of 20 bases. Germline lookup yields CDR1 MNHEY and CDR2 SVGEGT. This CDR3 has 15 amino acids. This CDR3 reads CASRVQQGYIHEQYF. The DNA for the CDR3 is TGTGCCAGCAGGGTACAACAAGGGTACATCCACGAGCAGTACTTC.

This clonotype has only a few counts. V gene TRBV18 combines with J gene TRBJ2-5; 10 bases align to TRBD1. CDR3 size: 17 residues. In germline, CDR1 is KGHSH, CDR2 LQKENI. V shed 3 bases, J shed 2 bases, and the junction held 9 bases outside the gene matches. In DNA, the CDR3 is TGTGCCAGCTCACCGGGGACAGGGGTCATACATCAAGAGACCCAGTACTTC. This codes for CASSPGTGVIHQETQYF.

This chain uses TRBV11-3 with TRBJ2-2; D is unresolved. CDR1 is SGHNT, CDR2 YENEEA, per germline. V lost 5 bases, J lost 3 bases, and 19 bases lay in between. The CDR3 totals 17 residues. CDR3 DNA: TGTGCCAGCAGCCCATCGGTGTACGGGTGGTACACCGGGGAGCTGTTTTTT. Translation: CASSPSVYGWYTGELFF.

This sequence joins TRBV11-2 and TRBJ2-1; possible D gene TRBD2, 5 bases. The CDR3 contains 11 residues. V was shortened by 8 bases and J by 7 bases, with 9 bases between the two germline ends. Germline values: CDR1 SGHAT, CDR2 FQNNGV. Here the CDR3 DNA reads TGTGCCAGCCTCAGAGGGAATGAGCAGTTCTTC. It encodes CASLRGNEQFF. The entire variable domain, with the rest obtained from reference TRBV11-2 and TRBJ2-1, is as follows: EAGVAQSPRYKIIEKRQSVAFWCNPISGHATLYWYQQILGQGPKLLIQFQNNGVVDDSQLPKDRFSAERLKGVDSTLKIQPAKLEDSAVYLCASLRGNEQFFGPGTRLTVL.

The V and J genes are TRBV5-1 and TRBJ2-2; 9 bases agree with TRBD1. Germline-derived CDR1 and CDR2 are SGHRS and YFSETQ. The J segment lost 7 bases and the V segment lost 2 bases, leaving 6 bases of the junction unmatched. The CDR3 is 15 residues long. The CDR3 is CASSLLTGGIGELFF. CDR3 nucleotides: TGCGCCAGCAGCTTATTAACAGGGGGCATCGGGGAGCTGTTTTTT.

This clonotype was picked up a small number of times. This chain connects TRBV5-4 to TRBJ2-1; 7 positions agree with TRBD2. CDR3 size: 14 residues. Germline lookup yields CDR1 SGHNT and CDR2 YYREEE (reference sequence). Trimming cost V 0 bases and J 8 bases; bases outside gene matches: 5. CDR3 sequence (DNA): TGTGCCAGCAGCTTGGAGATAGCGGGCCATGAGCAGTTCTTC. It codes for CASSLEIAGHEQFF.

The J gene is TRBJ1-4, the V gene TRBV4-2; the D is unclear. Germline values: CDR1 LGHNA, CDR2 YNFKEQ. The CDR3 extends over 12 amino acids. V shed 1 base and J shed 7 bases, with 4 bases lying between them. CDR3 sequence: CASSQVSEKLFF. The CDR3 DNA sequence: TGTGCCAGCAGCCAAGTTTCTGAAAAACTGTTTTTT.